This T cell receptor beta chain was sequenced for a study of neoadjuvant nivolumab and ipilimumab in lung cancer (dated by TCRdb to 2020 to 2021). General notes on the study: In the NEOSTAR trial, nivolumab was administered intravenously at 3 mg/kg on days 1, 15 and 29, and the combination arm also received ipilimumab 1 mg/kg on day 1 only. TCR repertoires in pretherapy (baseline) peripheral blood were compared with TCR repertoires in tumors resected at surgery after neoadjuvant immune checkpoint blockade. Of the roughly 45 patients with operable NSCLC treated in the trial, approximately 23 were randomized to nivolumab monotherapy and approximately 21 to nivolumab plus ipilimumab. Matched pretherapy and resected tumor pairs were analyzed for seven patients: four treated with nivolumab and three with nivolumab plus ipilimumab. For each study arm, the primary endpoint of the trial was the rate of major pathologic response (MPR) in the intention-to-treat population.

Details on this clone: The specificity of this receptor is unknown. No base quality values were provided; no much bigger clone lies one nucleotide off.

Explained via the paper, the time point label denotes: at surgical resection after neoadjuvant nivolumab +/- ipilimumab. Samples were obtained from the phase 2 randomized NEOSTAR trial, in which neoadjuvant nivolumab or nivolumab plus ipilimumab followed by surgery was tested in operable NSCLC. Library method: the immunoSEQ multiplex PCR assay. Per the authors' processing: Repertoires were summarized in terms of richness and clonality, and significantly expanded and contracted clones between pre- and post-therapy samples were identified. Imported from immuneACCESS, the table was reduced by TCRdb to in-frame sequences with V and J called. These copies leave out some clones; in studies compared against another copy, an unresolved V gene accounts for under half, and the cause of the remainder is not known. The DNA was the basis for D and trimming; V, J and clone size are from that table. Recorded for this sample are around 17,000 clones; approximately 76% of them occurred a single time. Under 8.5% of the sample is taken by the ten largest.

The paper as a whole reports these results and caveats: TCR richness and clonality were greater in resected tumors than in tumor-adjacent uninvolved lung, and increases were seen in more dual-therapy-treated tumors. There was no significant correlation between TCR clonality and pathologic tumor regression, and just a single major-pathologic-response sample was available for the clonality-regression analysis. TCR richness in pretherapy blood showed a positive correlation with richness in tumors resected after neoadjuvant therapy (Spearman R of about 0.79). From pretherapy to surgery, tumor T-cell richness and clonality increased in three of three dual-therapy tumors but in only two of four nivolumab-treated tumors. A small number of samples was subjected to TCR sequencing.

This sequence originates from an adult with non-small cell lung cancer. This specimen consisted of tumor tissue, obtained after neoadjuvant nivolumab, alone or with ipilimumab, at or shortly before surgery.

The base sequence is TGTGCCAGCAGCCGGGACAGGGGTAATCTCTACAATGAGCAGTTCTTC. Its protein is CASSRDRGNLYNEQFF. The sequence joins TRBV4-2 to TRBJ2-1; 10 bases in the junction line up with TRBD1. Per the germline V gene, LGHNA is the CDR1 and YNFKEQ is the CDR2. Including cysteine and phenylalanine, the CDR3 has 16 amino acids. Only the CDR3 DNA is retained, 48 bases long and in frame from the first base. Unmatched junction bases come to 6, with V trimmed by 4 bases and J by 3 bases.